A selection of T cell receptor beta chains follows, all from one sample in a study of blood T cells in healthy people across ages. TCRdb called the 5' RACE reads again in MiXCR, with one record for every CDR3 protein. Of 650,000 to 900,000 distinct CDR3 sequences listed, 62% are singletons. The specimen was blood. These receptors were obtained from a man aged 30 to 45 in good health. Each CDR3 is given with its conserved first and last residue. A D gene is named only where the DNA matches it firmly. Clone size is stated in some rows and not others, as once, few, many or a class when expanded.

TRBJ2-7 | TRBV7-2 | . | TRBD1 | CASNFLGTGTNEQYF | TGTGCCAGCAACTTCCTAGGGACAGGGACCAACGAGCAGTACTTC
TRBJ1-6 | TRBV4-2 | few | . | CASSQPGSSHNSPLHF | TGTGCCAGCAGCCAACCCGGGTCCTCCCATAATTCACCCCTCCACTTT
TRBJ2-7 | TRBV13 | . | . | CASSVASVTYEQYF | TGTGCCAGCAGCGTAGCTTCGGTCACCTACGAGCAGTACTTC
TRBJ1-4 | TRBV4-3 | once | . | CASSQDKLGPSDEKLFF | TGCGCCAGCAGCCAAGATAAACTGGGCCCCTCAGACGAAAAACTGTTTTTT
TRBJ1-5 | TRBV5-5 | . | . | CASSLWAGSDNQPQHF | TGTGCCAGCAGCTTGTGGGCGGGTTCGGACAATCAGCCCCAGCATTTT
TRBJ2-5 | TRBV4-3 | . | . | CASSQNPDGLETQYF | TGCGCCAGCAGCCAAAACCCCGACGGCCTGGAGACCCAGTACTTC
TRBJ2-3 | TRBV7-9 | . | . | CASSSPGPDTQYF | TGTGCCAGCAGCTCACCCGGGCCAGATACGCAGTATTTT
TRBJ1-2 | TRBV6-6 | . | . | CASRSTVQTDGYTF | TGTGCCAGCAGATCAACCGTCCAGACAGACGGCTACACCTTC
TRBJ2-7 | TRBV29-1 | few | . | CSVEVNSYEQYF | TGCAGCGTTGAAGTGAACAGCTACGAGCAGTACTTC
TRBJ2-1 | TRBV6-5 | . | . | CASSYGLLKANEQFF | TGTGCCAGCAGTTACGGACTTCTTAAGGCGAATGAGCAGTTCTTC
TRBJ2-5 | TRBV7-9 | . | . | CASSLIGREETQYF | TGTGCCAGCAGCTTGATCGGCAGAGAAGAGACCCAGTACTTC
TRBJ2-1 | TRBV12-3/TRBV12-4 | . | TRBD1 | CASIQTGVYYNEQFF | TGTGCCAGCATTCAGACAGGGGTTTATTACAATGAGCAGTTCTTC
TRBJ1-2 | TRBV28 | few | . | CASSLVGWGYTF | TGTGCCAGCAGTTTAGTAGGGTGGGGCTACACCTTC
TRBJ2-1 | TRBV25-1 | . | TRBD2 | CASSEVASGGLYNEQFF | TGTGCCAGCAGTGAGGTGGCTAGCGGGGGTTTGTACAATGAGCAGTTCTTC
TRBJ1-1 | TRBV7-2 | . | . | CASSFNRQRTEAFF | TGTGCCAGCAGCTTTAACAGGCAGCGCACTGAAGCTTTCTTT
TRBJ2-1 | TRBV12-3/TRBV12-4 | . | . | CASSPIFGAYNEQFF | TGTGCCAGCAGTCCCATATTCGGGGCATACAATGAGCAGTTCTTC
TRBJ2-1 | TRBV9 | . | . | CASSGPSEHLSYNEQFF | TGTGCCAGCAGCGGACCTAGCGAGCACTTGTCCTACAATGAGCAGTTCTTC